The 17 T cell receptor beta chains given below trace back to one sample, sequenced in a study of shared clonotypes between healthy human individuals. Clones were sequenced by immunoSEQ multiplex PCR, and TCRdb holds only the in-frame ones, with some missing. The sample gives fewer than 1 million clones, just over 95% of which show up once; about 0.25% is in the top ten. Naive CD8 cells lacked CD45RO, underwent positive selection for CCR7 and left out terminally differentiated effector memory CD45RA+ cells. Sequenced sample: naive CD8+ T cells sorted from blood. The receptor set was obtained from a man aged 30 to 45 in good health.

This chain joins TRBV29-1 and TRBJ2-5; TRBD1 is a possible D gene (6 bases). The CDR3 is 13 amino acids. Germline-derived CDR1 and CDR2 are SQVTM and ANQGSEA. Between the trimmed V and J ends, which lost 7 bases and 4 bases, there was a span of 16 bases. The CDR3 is CSAERPGVETQYF. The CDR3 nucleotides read TGCAGCGCCGAGCGGCCAGGGGTAGAGACCCAGTACTTC.

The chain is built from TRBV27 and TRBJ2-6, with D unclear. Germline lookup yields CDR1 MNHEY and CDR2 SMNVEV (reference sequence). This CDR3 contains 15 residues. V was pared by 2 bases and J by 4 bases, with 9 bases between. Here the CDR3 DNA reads TGTGCCAGCAGTTTAGGACCCTTCGGGGCCAACGTCCTGACTTTC. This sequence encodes CASSLGPFGANVLTF.

The CDR3, as DNA: TGCGCCAGCAGCCAAGATCTTTCGCGGGAGCTGTACGAGCAGTACTTC. As protein: CASSQDLSRELYEQYF. The chain joins TRBV4-1 to TRBJ2-7; 7 nucleotides align to TRBD2. V was pared by 0 bases and J by 4 bases, with 9 bases of the junction left unmatched. CDR3 length: 16 amino acids. Germline loops: CDR1 MGHRA, CDR2 YSYEKL.

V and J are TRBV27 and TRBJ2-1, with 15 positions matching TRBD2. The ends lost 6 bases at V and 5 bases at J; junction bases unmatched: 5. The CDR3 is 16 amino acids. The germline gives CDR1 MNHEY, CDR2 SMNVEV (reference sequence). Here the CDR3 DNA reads TGTGCCAGCAGGATGGGACTAGCGGGAGGCCACAATGAGCAGTTCTTC. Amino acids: CASRMGLAGGHNEQFF.

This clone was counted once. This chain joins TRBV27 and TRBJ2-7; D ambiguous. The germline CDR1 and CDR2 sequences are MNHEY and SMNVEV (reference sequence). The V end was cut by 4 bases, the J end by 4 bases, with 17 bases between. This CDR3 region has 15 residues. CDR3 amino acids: CASSSPLVGFYEQYF. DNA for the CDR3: TGTGCCAGCAGTTCCCCTTTGGTGGGGTTTTACGAGCAGTACTTC.

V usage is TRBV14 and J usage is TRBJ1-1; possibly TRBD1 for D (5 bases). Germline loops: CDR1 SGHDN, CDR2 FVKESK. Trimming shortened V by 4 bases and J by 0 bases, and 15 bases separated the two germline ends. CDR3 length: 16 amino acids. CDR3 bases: TGTGCCAGCAGCCCCGAAGAACAGGTATTGAACACTGAAGCTTTCTTT. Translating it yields CASSPEEQVLNTEAFF.

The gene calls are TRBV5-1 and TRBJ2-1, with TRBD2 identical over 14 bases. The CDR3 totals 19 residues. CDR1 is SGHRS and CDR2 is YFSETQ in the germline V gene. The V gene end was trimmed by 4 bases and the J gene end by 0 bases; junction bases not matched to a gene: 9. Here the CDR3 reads CASSLGLAGGSISYNEQFF. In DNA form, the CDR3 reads TGCGCCAGCAGCCTAGGACTAGCGGGAGGATCGATCTCCTACAATGAGCAGTTCTTC.

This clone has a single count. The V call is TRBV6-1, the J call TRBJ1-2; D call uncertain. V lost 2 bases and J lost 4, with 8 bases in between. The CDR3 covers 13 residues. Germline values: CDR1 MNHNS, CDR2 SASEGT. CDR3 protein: CASSELGFYGYTF. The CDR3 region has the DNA TGTGCCAGCAGTGAACTGGGTTTCTATGGCTACACCTTC.

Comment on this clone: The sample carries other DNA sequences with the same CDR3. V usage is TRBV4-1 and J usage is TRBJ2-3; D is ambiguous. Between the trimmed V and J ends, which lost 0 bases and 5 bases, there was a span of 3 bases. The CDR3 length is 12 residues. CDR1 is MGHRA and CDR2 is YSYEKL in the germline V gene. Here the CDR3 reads CASSQEEDTQYF. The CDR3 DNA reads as TGCGCCAGCAGCCAAGAAGAAGATACGCAGTATTTT.

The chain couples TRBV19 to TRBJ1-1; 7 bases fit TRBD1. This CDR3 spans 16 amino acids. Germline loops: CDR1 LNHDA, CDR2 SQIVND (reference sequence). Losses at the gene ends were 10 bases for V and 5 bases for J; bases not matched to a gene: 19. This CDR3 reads CATPNIGGTEGTEAFF. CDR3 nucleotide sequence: TGTGCCACCCCGAATATTGGTGGGACAGAGGGTACTGAAGCTTTCTTT.

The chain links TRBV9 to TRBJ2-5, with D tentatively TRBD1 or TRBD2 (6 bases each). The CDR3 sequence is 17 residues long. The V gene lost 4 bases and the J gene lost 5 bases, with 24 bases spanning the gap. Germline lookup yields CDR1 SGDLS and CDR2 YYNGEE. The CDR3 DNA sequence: TGTGCCAGCAGCCCCCCCCCGGGGGCTAGTTATGCGGAGACCCAGTACTTC. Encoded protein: CASSPPPGASYAETQYF.

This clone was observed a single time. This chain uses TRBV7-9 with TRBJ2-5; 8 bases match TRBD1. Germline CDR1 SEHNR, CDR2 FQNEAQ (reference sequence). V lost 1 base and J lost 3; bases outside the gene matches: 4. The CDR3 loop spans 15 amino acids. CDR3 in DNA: TGTGCCAGCAGCTTAGTCACGGACAGGGAAGAGACCCAGTACTTC. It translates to CASSLVTDREETQYF.

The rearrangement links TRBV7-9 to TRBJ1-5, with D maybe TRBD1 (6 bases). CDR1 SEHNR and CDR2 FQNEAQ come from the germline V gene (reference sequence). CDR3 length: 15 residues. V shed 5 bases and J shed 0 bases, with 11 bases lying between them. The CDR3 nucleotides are TGTGCCAGCAGCCGGACAGACCATAGCAATCAGCCCCAGCATTTT. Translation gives CASSRTDHSNQPQHF.

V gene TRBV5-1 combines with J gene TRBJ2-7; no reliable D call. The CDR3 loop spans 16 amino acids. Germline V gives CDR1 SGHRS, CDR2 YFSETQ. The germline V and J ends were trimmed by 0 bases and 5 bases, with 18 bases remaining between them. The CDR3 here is CASSLEGMLQIDEQYF. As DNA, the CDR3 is TGCGCCAGCAGCTTGGAAGGTATGCTTCAGATCGACGAGCAGTACTTC.

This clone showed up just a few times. CDR3 nucleotide sequence: TGTGCCAGCAGTTTATTAACTAGCACAGATACGCAGTATTTT. This gives the protein CASSLLTSTDTQYF. The V gene is TRBV27, the J gene TRBJ2-3; D ambiguous. The CDR3 is 14 amino acids. The germline V gene encodes CDR1 MNHEY and CDR2 SMNVEV (reference sequence). Trimming removed 1 base from V and 0 bases from J, with 5 bases in between.

The DNA for the CDR3 is TGTGCCAGCAGCTCAACACGGAGCTCTGAGCAGTTCTTC. Translating gives CASSSTRSSEQFF. The chain carries TRBV5-4 and TRBJ2-1; D gene unclear. The V end lost 3 bases, the J end lost 9 bases, and 13 bases lay between the germline ends. The CDR3 is 13 residues long. Germline values: CDR1 SGHNT, CDR2 YYREEE (reference sequence). Filled out from reference TRBV5-4 and TRBJ2-1, the complete variable domain reads ETGVTQSPTHLIKTRGQQVTLRCSSQSGHNTVSWYQQALGQGPQFIFQYYREEENGRGNFPPRFSGLQFPNYSSELNVNALELDDSALYLCASSSTRSSEQFFGPGTRLTVL.

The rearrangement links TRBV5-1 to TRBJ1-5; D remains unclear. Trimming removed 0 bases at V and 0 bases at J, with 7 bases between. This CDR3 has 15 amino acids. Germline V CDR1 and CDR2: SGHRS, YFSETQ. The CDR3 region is CASSLGQASNQPQHF. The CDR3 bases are TGCGCCAGCAGCTTGGGTCAGGCTAGCAATCAGCCCCAGCATTTT.